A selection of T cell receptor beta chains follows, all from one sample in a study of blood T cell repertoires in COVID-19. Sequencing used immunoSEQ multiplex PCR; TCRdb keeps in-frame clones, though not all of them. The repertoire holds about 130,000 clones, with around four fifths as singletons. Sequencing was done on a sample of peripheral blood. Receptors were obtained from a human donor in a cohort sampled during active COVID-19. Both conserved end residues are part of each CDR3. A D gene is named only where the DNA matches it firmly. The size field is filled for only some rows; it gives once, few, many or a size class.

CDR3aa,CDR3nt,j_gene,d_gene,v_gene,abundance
CASSLGTGRANSPLHF,TGTGCCAGCAGCTTGGGGACAGGGAGGGCGAATTCACCCCTCCACTTT,TRBJ1-6,TRBD1,TRBV5-6,NA
CASSQIGVTGELFF,TGCGCCAGCAGCCAGATCGGGGTCACCGGGGAGCTGTTTTTT,TRBJ2-2,NA,TRBV4-1,NA
CASSLGQGRNEAFF,TGTGCCAGCAGCTTAGGACAGGGGCGCAACGAAGCTTTCTTT,TRBJ1-1,TRBD1,TRBV11-3,once
CASSEQGDEKLFF,TGCGCCAGCAGTGAACAGGGTGATGAAAAACTGTTTTTT,TRBJ1-4,NA,TRBV10-1,NA
CASSNGGSPLTQYF,TGTGCCAGCAGCAACGGGGGGTCCCCTCTTACCCAGTACTTC,TRBJ2-5,TRBD2,TRBV5-4,NA
CATSGEHPDWETQYF,TGTGCCACCAGTGGAGAGCATCCTGACTGGGAGACCCAGTACTTC,TRBJ2-5,NA,TRBV24-1,NA
CAISDRINPGQGNVSYEQYF,TGTGCCATCAGTGACAGAATCAACCCGGGACAGGGAAATGTCTCCTACGAGCAGTACTTC,TRBJ2-7,TRBD1,TRBV10-3,NA
CASSLLAGEYNEQFF,TGCGCCAGCAGCTTACTAGCGGGGGAATACAATGAGCAGTTCTTC,TRBJ2-1,TRBD2,TRBV5-1,NA
CASSPPPGSYEQYF,TGTGCCAGCAGCCCCCCCCCTGGTAGCTACGAGCAGTACTTC,TRBJ2-7,NA,TRBV11-2,NA
CASSPEANTEAFF,TGTGCCAGCTCACCTGAGGCGAACACTGAAGCTTTCTTT,TRBJ1-1,NA,TRBV18,NA
CASSLSSGGTDTQYF,TGTGCCAGCAGTCTATCTAGCGGAGGCACAGATACGCAGTATTTT,TRBJ2-3,TRBD2,TRBV3-1/TRBV3-2,NA
CASTHTGGGEKLFF,TGTGCCAGCACCCATACAGGGGGAGGAGAAAAACTGTTTTTT,TRBJ1-4,TRBD1,TRBV27,NA
CASSAGLAHTGELFF,TGTGCCAGCAGCGCCGGACTAGCGCACACCGGGGAGCTGTTTTTT,TRBJ2-2,TRBD2,TRBV7-6,NA
CATGQGGSGANVLTF,TGTGCCACCGGTCAAGGGGGCTCTGGGGCCAACGTCCTGACTTTC,TRBJ2-6,NA,TRBV6-6,NA
CASSLAVRYSPLHF,TGCGCCAGCAGCTTGGCTGTCAGGTATTCACCCCTCCACTTT,TRBJ1-6,NA,TRBV5-1,NA
CASSLPGDRYEQYF,TGTGCCAGCAGCTTACCCGGGGATCGGTACGAGCAGTACTTC,TRBJ2-7,NA,TRBV7-2,NA
CASSHPMGGGVYEQYF,TGTGCCAGCAGCCACCCTATGGGCGGGGGGGTCTACGAGCAGTACTTC,TRBJ2-7,TRBD2,TRBV3-1/TRBV3-2,NA
CSVDPGGSRDGYTF,TGCAGCGTTGACCCAGGGGGCAGTCGAGATGGCTACACCTTC,TRBJ1-2,TRBD1,TRBV29-1,NA
CASSHDRDEKLFF,TGTGCCAGCAGCCATGACAGAGACGAAAAACTGTTTTTT,TRBJ1-4,NA,TRBV5-4,NA
CASSQDLAGVVF,TGTGCCAGCAGCCAAGACCTAGCGGGAGTCGTCTTC,TRBJ2-1,TRBD2,TRBV4-2,NA
CASSRRPNLGYEQYF,TGTGCCAGTAGTCGACGACCAAACCTAGGTTACGAGCAGTACTTC,TRBJ2-7,NA,TRBV19,NA
CASSLLGGQNNEQFF,TGTGCCAGCAGCTTACTCGGGGGGCAGAACAATGAGCAGTTCTTC,TRBJ2-1,NA,TRBV7-9,once
CAWTPLTAYNEKLFF,TGTGCCTGGACCCCTTTAACAGCCTATAATGAAAAACTGTTTTTT,TRBJ1-4,NA,TRBV30,NA
CSVGAGQIYGYTF,TGCAGCGTTGGGGCTGGGCAGATCTATGGCTACACCTTC,TRBJ1-2,NA,TRBV29-1,NA
CASSWGETAEAFF,TGTGCCAGCAGCTGGGGGGAGACGGCTGAAGCTTTCTTT,TRBJ1-1,NA,TRBV7-9,NA
CASSDVRQGSYGYTF,TGTGCCAGCAGTGATGTCCGACAGGGTTCTTATGGCTACACCTTC,TRBJ1-2,TRBD1,TRBV25-1,once
CASSTAQDEKLFF,TGTGCCAGTAGTACGGCCCAGGATGAAAAACTGTTTTTT,TRBJ1-4,NA,TRBV19,NA
CASSHRLAPYNEQFF,TGTGCCAGTAGCCATAGACTAGCGCCATACAATGAGCAGTTCTTC,TRBJ2-1,TRBD2,TRBV19,NA
CASSLWDRADTQYF,TGCGCCAGCAGCTTATGGGACAGGGCAGATACGCAGTATTTT,TRBJ2-3,TRBD1,TRBV5-1,NA
CASSQGPGSYEQYF,TGCGCCAGCAGCCAAGGCCCTGGGAGCTACGAGCAGTACTTC,TRBJ2-7,NA,TRBV4-1,NA
CATSRSYTGELFF,TGTGCCACCAGCAGATCATACACCGGGGAGCTGTTTTTT,TRBJ2-2,NA,TRBV15,NA
CASSAPRIAGSYEQYF,TGCGCCAGCAGTGCCCCCCGGATAGCGGGCTCCTACGAGCAGTACTTC,TRBJ2-7,TRBD2,TRBV10-2,NA
CASSIVRDRLWDQPQHF,TGTGCCAGTAGTATAGTCAGGGATCGGCTATGGGATCAGCCCCAGCATTTT,TRBJ1-5,NA,TRBV19,NA
CASSLATGAYYGYTF,TGTGCCAGCAGCCTAGCGACAGGAGCGTACTATGGCTACACCTTC,TRBJ1-2,NA,TRBV7-2,NA
CASSQEGSRQPQHF,TGTGCCAGCAGCCAAGAGGGGAGTAGGCAGCCCCAGCATTTT,TRBJ1-5,NA,TRBV4-2,NA
CATSSAWGGTEAFF,TGTGCCACCAGCAGTGCATGGGGAGGCACTGAAGCTTTCTTT,TRBJ1-1,NA,TRBV15,NA
CASSLPGGSSYEQYF,TGCGCCAGCAGCCTCCCAGGGGGTAGCTCCTACGAGCAGTACTTC,TRBJ2-7,TRBD1,TRBV5-1,NA
CATSMGQGTMYEQYF,TGTGCCACCAGCATGGGACAGGGGACGATGTACGAGCAGTACTTC,TRBJ2-7,TRBD1,TRBV15,NA
CASSVALGQTYEQYF,TGTGCCAGCAGCGTAGCTTTAGGACAAACCTACGAGCAGTACTTC,TRBJ2-7,NA,TRBV9,NA
CASSPDTGGMLDTQYF,TGTGCCAGCTCACCGGATACGGGGGGTATGCTGGATACGCAGTATTTT,TRBJ2-3,TRBD2,TRBV18,NA
CASSLVLLNRGPNYGYTF,TGTGCCAGCAGCTTAGTACTTCTAAACAGGGGCCCTAACTATGGCTACACCTTC,TRBJ1-2,TRBD1,TRBV7-9,NA
CASSLVLLGQTYEQYF,TGTGCCAGCAGCTTAGTACTCCTCGGACAAACCTACGAGCAGTACTTC,TRBJ2-7,NA,TRBV7-9,once
CASSQDRYTEAFF,TGTGCCAGCAGCCAAGACCGTTACACTGAAGCTTTCTTT,TRBJ1-1,NA,TRBV4-2,NA
CASSASGGAREQYF,TGTGCCAGCAGCGCTAGCGGGGGGGCTCGAGAGCAGTACTTC,TRBJ2-7,TRBD2,TRBV9,NA
CASSREGAETQYF,TGTGCCAGCTCACGAGAGGGGGCAGAGACCCAGTACTTC,TRBJ2-5,TRBD1,TRBV18,NA
CASRPTSYEQYF,TGTGCCAGCAGACCCACTTCCTACGAGCAGTACTTC,TRBJ2-7,NA,TRBV2,NA
CSVSDRAGNTIYF,TGCAGCGTGTCGGACAGGGCTGGAAACACCATATATTTT,TRBJ1-3,TRBD1,TRBV29-1,NA
CASSLGDGWTYEQYF,TGTGCCAGCAGCTTAGGAGACGGGTGGACCTACGAGCAGTACTTC,TRBJ2-7,NA,TRBV7-9,NA
CASSKTADTQYF,TGTGCCAGCAGCAAGACAGCAGATACGCAGTATTTT,TRBJ2-3,NA,TRBV12-3/TRBV12-4,NA
CASSLLSDTQYF,TGCGCCAGCAGCTTGTTATCAGATACGCAGTATTTT,TRBJ2-3,NA,TRBV5-1,NA
CASSSHPSGEQFF,TGTGCTAGCAGCTCCCACCCTAGTGGCGAGCAGTTCTTC,TRBJ2-1,NA,TRBV7-7,NA
CASTTGAEAFF,TGTGCCAGCACTACAGGGGCTGAAGCTTTCTTT,TRBJ1-1,TRBD1,TRBV4-2,once
CASSLVVKSTGELFF,TGTGCCAGCAGCTTAGTAGTCAAGTCGACCGGGGAGCTGTTTTTT,TRBJ2-2,NA,TRBV7-8,NA
CASSPTTGGHETQYF,TGTGCCAGCTCACCCACCACGGGGGGTCACGAGACCCAGTACTTC,TRBJ2-5,TRBD2,TRBV18,NA
CASSLGLAAHSYEQYF,TGCGCCAGCAGCTTGGGGTTAGCGGCCCACTCCTACGAGCAGTACTTC,TRBJ2-7,NA,TRBV5-1,NA
CASTRQGYPYGYTF,TGTGCCAGCACTCGACAGGGTTATCCCTATGGCTACACCTTC,TRBJ1-2,TRBD1,TRBV2,NA
CASSPPEGGGYTF,TGTGCCAGCTCACCACCGGAAGGGGGTGGCTACACCTTC,TRBJ1-2,NA,TRBV18,NA
CASAGVSADLVPQHF,TGTGCTAGTGCGGGGGTTTCTGCCGACTTAGTGCCCCAGCATTTT,TRBJ1-5,NA,TRBV12-5,NA
CASSLAARETQYF,TGTGCTAGCAGCTTAGCGGCGAGGGAGACCCAGTACTTC,TRBJ2-5,NA,TRBV7-7,NA
CAISRDTSYEQYF,TGTGCCATCTCTCGGGACACATCCTACGAGCAGTACTTC,TRBJ2-7,NA,TRBV2,few